This TCR beta chain was recovered during a study of cytomegalovirus exposure and HLA in healthy donors. This PCR relied on a set of 60 Vbeta primers and 13 Jbeta primers. The method was immunoSEQ multiplex PCR; TCRdb's version includes in-frame clones alone and lacks a portion of them. The sample holds some 180,000 clones; 70% to 75% are singletons and the top ten take around 3%. Material: PBMCs. This clonotype originated in a male donor in good health and CMV-seronegative.

CDR3 bases: TGTGCCAGCAGCCTCAGCCGGGTGAACACTGAAGCTTTCTTT. It translates to CASSLSRVNTEAFF. The chain carries TRBV9 and TRBJ1-1, with D unclear. The CDR3 has 14 residues. The V end was cut by 4 bases, the J end by 0 bases, with 10 bases between. The V gene's germline CDR1 is SGDLS and CDR2 YYNGEE.